Listed below are T cell receptor beta chains from one sample, sequenced in a study of early T cells in non-severe SARS-CoV-2 infection. MiXCR, run by TCRdb on the 5' RACE reads, gives a single entry per CDR3 protein. The top ten hold 0.58% of the sample, which has 70,000 to 95,000 distinct CDR3 sequences, 14% to 15% seen once. The material sequenced was whole blood. The receptors originated from an adult who was a healthcare worker with PCR-confirmed SARS-CoV-2 infection or an uninfected control (not recorded which). The CDR3 runs from the conserved cysteine through the conserved F or W. D genes are given only for firm matches. Only part of the rows carry a size: once, few, many, or a class if the clone is expanded.

v_gene: TRBV9
j_gene: TRBJ1-2
d_gene: TRBD1
abundance: NA
CDR3aa: CASSAQGDYGYTF

v_gene: TRBV7-2
j_gene: TRBJ2-1
d_gene: NA
abundance: NA
CDR3aa: CASSLVGGGEQFF

v_gene: TRBV5-1
j_gene: TRBJ2-1
d_gene: TRBD2
abundance: once
CDR3aa: CASSLPAGVPSYNEQFF

v_gene: TRBV25-1
j_gene: TRBJ1-1
d_gene: NA
abundance: NA
CDR3aa: CASSGVRMNTEAFF

v_gene: TRBV6-1
j_gene: TRBJ2-1
d_gene: NA
abundance: many
CDR3aa: CASSEGRYEQFF

v_gene: TRBV7-2
j_gene: TRBJ2-5
d_gene: NA
abundance: NA
CDR3aa: CASSLARRETQYF

v_gene: TRBV4-2
j_gene: TRBJ2-5
d_gene: NA
abundance: NA
CDR3aa: CASSQAGESGRTFQETQYF

v_gene: TRBV24-1
j_gene: TRBJ1-5
d_gene: TRBD1
abundance: NA
CDR3aa: CATSDPGQGNQPQHF

v_gene: TRBV2
j_gene: TRBJ2-2
d_gene: NA
abundance: NA
CDR3aa: CASSEALPRSPGELFF

v_gene: TRBV12-5
j_gene: TRBJ1-3
d_gene: NA
abundance: many
CDR3aa: CASGLVSHSGNTIYF

v_gene: TRBV7-8
j_gene: TRBJ1-5
d_gene: TRBD1
abundance: many
CDR3aa: CASSLGQGRGNQPQHF

v_gene: TRBV7-2
j_gene: TRBJ2-3
d_gene: TRBD2
abundance: NA
CDR3aa: CASSSQRGGHRTQYF

v_gene: TRBV6-5
j_gene: TRBJ1-1
d_gene: NA
abundance: NA
CDR3aa: CASSYVGTANTEAFF

v_gene: TRBV7-9
j_gene: TRBJ1-2
d_gene: NA
abundance: NA
CDR3aa: CASSLGQGSYGYTF

v_gene: TRBV29-1
j_gene: TRBJ2-5
d_gene: NA
abundance: many
CDR3aa: CSVEQGQETQYF

v_gene: TRBV7-2
j_gene: TRBJ2-3
d_gene: TRBD2
abundance: many
CDR3aa: CASSPSGGDYDTQYF

v_gene: TRBV5-4
j_gene: TRBJ2-3
d_gene: TRBD1
abundance: NA
CDR3aa: CASSPGQTSTDTQYF

v_gene: TRBV6-2/TRBV6-3
j_gene: TRBJ2-3
d_gene: NA
abundance: few
CDR3aa: CASSLDSGMGTDTQYF

v_gene: TRBV28
j_gene: TRBJ1-5
d_gene: NA
abundance: NA
CDR3aa: CASNRQPQHF

v_gene: TRBV5-1
j_gene: TRBJ1-1
d_gene: NA
abundance: few
CDR3aa: CASSLDFLAVNGGAFF

v_gene: TRBV23-1
j_gene: TRBJ1-4
d_gene: NA
abundance: few
CDR3aa: CASIKAGEKLFF

v_gene: TRBV7-3
j_gene: TRBJ2-1
d_gene: TRBD2
abundance: NA
CDR3aa: CASSLSGGASNEQFF

v_gene: TRBV27
j_gene: TRBJ1-2
d_gene: NA
abundance: few
CDR3aa: CASSLGHQLNYGYTF

v_gene: TRBV29-1
j_gene: TRBJ2-5
d_gene: NA
abundance: NA
CDR3aa: CSVEEAGRETQYF

v_gene: TRBV24-1
j_gene: TRBJ1-5
d_gene: NA
abundance: NA
CDR3aa: CATSTGGNQPQHF

v_gene: TRBV19
j_gene: TRBJ2-1
d_gene: NA
abundance: many
CDR3aa: CASSTDSSYNEQFF

v_gene: TRBV6-2/TRBV6-3
j_gene: TRBJ1-1
d_gene: NA
abundance: NA
CDR3aa: CASSCGPGRAEAFF

v_gene: TRBV12-5
j_gene: TRBJ1-5
d_gene: NA
abundance: few
CDR3aa: CASGLGGQSNQPQHF

v_gene: TRBV7-6
j_gene: TRBJ1-1
d_gene: NA
abundance: many
CDR3aa: CASTKSPYFGTEAFF

v_gene: TRBV12-3/TRBV12-4
j_gene: TRBJ1-2
d_gene: TRBD1
abundance: NA
CDR3aa: CASSQHRGPLGYTF

v_gene: TRBV7-2
j_gene: TRBJ1-5
d_gene: TRBD1
abundance: NA
CDR3aa: CASSFRTGGNQPQHF

v_gene: TRBV10-1
j_gene: TRBJ2-3
d_gene: NA
abundance: NA
CDR3aa: CASSESDTQYF

v_gene: TRBV24-1
j_gene: TRBJ2-2
d_gene: TRBD1
abundance: few
CDR3aa: CATRGTGTGNTGELFF

v_gene: TRBV5-5
j_gene: TRBJ1-3
d_gene: NA
abundance: NA
CDR3aa: CASSPRSGSGNTIYF

v_gene: TRBV14
j_gene: TRBJ1-6
d_gene: TRBD1
abundance: many
CDR3aa: CASSPIRDRESSPLHF

v_gene: TRBV7-9
j_gene: TRBJ2-4
d_gene: TRBD2
abundance: NA
CDR3aa: CASSLSLWRGEDKNIQYF

v_gene: TRBV29-1
j_gene: TRBJ1-2
d_gene: NA
abundance: NA
CDR3aa: CSVARSYGYTF

v_gene: TRBV24-1
j_gene: TRBJ1-5
d_gene: NA
abundance: NA
CDR3aa: CATSEADTNQPQHF

v_gene: TRBV20-1
j_gene: TRBJ1-2
d_gene: TRBD1
abundance: NA
CDR3aa: CSAPGQGTYGYTF

v_gene: TRBV7-6
j_gene: TRBJ2-5
d_gene: TRBD2
abundance: NA
CDR3aa: CASSSLAGGPQTQYF

v_gene: TRBV29-1
j_gene: TRBJ2-3
d_gene: NA
abundance: NA
CDR3aa: CSVVDKAFTDTQYF

v_gene: TRBV7-9
j_gene: TRBJ1-5
d_gene: TRBD1
abundance: few
CDR3aa: CASSSASGTGRHQPQHF

v_gene: TRBV10-3
j_gene: TRBJ1-1
d_gene: TRBD1
abundance: NA
CDR3aa: CAISGQAGTGRMNTEAFF

v_gene: TRBV5-4
j_gene: TRBJ2-1
d_gene: NA
abundance: NA
CDR3aa: CASSFHEGSSYNEQFF

v_gene: TRBV11-1
j_gene: TRBJ2-2
d_gene: NA
abundance: NA
CDR3aa: CASANAYTGELFF

v_gene: TRBV4-2
j_gene: TRBJ1-6
d_gene: NA
abundance: once
CDR3aa: CASSLTLDGLNSPLHF

v_gene: TRBV11-2
j_gene: TRBJ1-2
d_gene: TRBD1
abundance: many
CDR3aa: CASSSTQGQGAYGYTF

v_gene: TRBV6-5
j_gene: TRBJ2-1
d_gene: TRBD2
abundance: NA
CDR3aa: CASRAGGAAYNEQFF

v_gene: TRBV28
j_gene: TRBJ2-5
d_gene: TRBD2
abundance: few
CDR3aa: CASRTGTRLQETQYF

v_gene: TRBV12-3/TRBV12-4
j_gene: TRBJ1-2
d_gene: NA
abundance: NA
CDR3aa: CASSSTPGYTF

v_gene: TRBV24-1
j_gene: TRBJ2-5
d_gene: NA
abundance: NA
CDR3aa: CATSDGDRVPQYF

v_gene: TRBV5-1
j_gene: TRBJ2-3
d_gene: NA
abundance: NA
CDR3aa: CASSLNNRATDTQYF

v_gene: TRBV28
j_gene: TRBJ2-5
d_gene: NA
abundance: many
CDR3aa: CASTQSSQETQYF

v_gene: TRBV15
j_gene: TRBJ2-5
d_gene: NA
abundance: NA
CDR3aa: CATSRDLRRQETQYF

v_gene: TRBV7-3
j_gene: TRBJ1-6
d_gene: TRBD1
abundance: NA
CDR3aa: CASSSGQSSSPLHF

v_gene: TRBV14
j_gene: TRBJ2-3
d_gene: TRBD1
abundance: NA
CDR3aa: CASSPVWTGGEDTQYF

v_gene: TRBV5-1
j_gene: TRBJ1-1
d_gene: NA
abundance: many
CDR3aa: CASNFLVGATEAFF